The entry below gives a single T cell receptor (beta chain) sequence along with its context. What it recognizes is unknown. Amplification yielded TCR beta CDR3 regions, with RNA transcripts as the source. Initially, a first-round RT-PCR of the TCR CDR3 employed the HTBI primer set. MiXCR, run by TCRdb on the multiplex PCR reads, gives a single entry per CDR3 protein. The sample has more than 600,000 distinct CDR3 sequences; roughly 15% are singletons. These data belong to a study of T cells in Graves' hyperthyroidism and ophthalmopathy. Study-wide context: Staff took peripheral blood when the initial diagnosis was made, before any treatment began. The study's findings and limits: Also found in blood were most expanded thyroid clonotypes above 0.001.

Those with hyperthyroidism were 18 to 65 years old, newly diagnosed, and ill for under 2 months. The trim removed 0 bases at V and 4 bases at J, leaving 7 bases unmatched. CDR1 and CDR2 (germline): DFQATT, SNEGSKA (reference sequence). This CDR3 is 15 amino acids long. V is TRBV20-1 and J is TRBJ1-1, with TRBD1 matching over 8 bases. Sequencing input: blood. The sequence derives from a man between 18 and 29 years old with Graves' hyperthyroidism. CDR3 bases: TGCAGTGCTAGAGACATGAGGACAGGGTTCACTGAAGCTTTCTTT. Amino acids: CSARDMRTGFTEAFF.